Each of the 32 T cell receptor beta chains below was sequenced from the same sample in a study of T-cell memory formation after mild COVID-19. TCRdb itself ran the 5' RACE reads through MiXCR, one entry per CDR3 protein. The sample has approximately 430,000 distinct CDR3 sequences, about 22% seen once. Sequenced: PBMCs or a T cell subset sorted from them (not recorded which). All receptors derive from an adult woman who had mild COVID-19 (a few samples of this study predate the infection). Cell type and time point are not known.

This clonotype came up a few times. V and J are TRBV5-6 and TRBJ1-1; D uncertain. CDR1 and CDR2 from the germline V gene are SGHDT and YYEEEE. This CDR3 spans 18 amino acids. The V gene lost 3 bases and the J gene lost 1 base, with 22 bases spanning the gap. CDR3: CASSSSLRDIFANTEAFF. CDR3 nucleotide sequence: TGTGCCAGCAGCTCCTCACTAAGAGACATCTTCGCGAACACTGAAGCTTTCTTT. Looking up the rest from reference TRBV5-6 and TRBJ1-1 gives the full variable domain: DAGVTQSPTHLIKTRGQQVTLRCSPKSGHDTVSWYQQALGQGPQFIFQYYEEEERQRGNFPDRFSGHQFPNYSSELNVNALLLGDSALYLCASSSSLRDIFANTEAFFGQGTRLTVV.

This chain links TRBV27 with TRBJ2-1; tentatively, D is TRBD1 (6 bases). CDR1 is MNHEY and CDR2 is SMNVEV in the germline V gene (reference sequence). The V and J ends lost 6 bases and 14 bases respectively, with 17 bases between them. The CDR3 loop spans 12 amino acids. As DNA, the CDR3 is TGTGCCAGCAGCCGCCCTGGGGCAGGGGAGTTCTTC. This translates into CASSRPGAGEFF.

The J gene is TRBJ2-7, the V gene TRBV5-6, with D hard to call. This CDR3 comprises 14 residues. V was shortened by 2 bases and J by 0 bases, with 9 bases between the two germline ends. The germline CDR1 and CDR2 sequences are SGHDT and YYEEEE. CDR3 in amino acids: CASSFAPGSYEQYF. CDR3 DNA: TGTGCCAGCAGCTTCGCGCCAGGCTCCTACGAGCAGTACTTC.

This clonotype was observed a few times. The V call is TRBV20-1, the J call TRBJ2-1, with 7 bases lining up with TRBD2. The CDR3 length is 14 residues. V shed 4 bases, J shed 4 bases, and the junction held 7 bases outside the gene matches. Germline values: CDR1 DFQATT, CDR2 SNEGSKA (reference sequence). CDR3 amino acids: CSANRDYGYNEQFF. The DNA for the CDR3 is TGCAGTGCTAACCGGGACTACGGATACAATGAGCAGTTCTTC.

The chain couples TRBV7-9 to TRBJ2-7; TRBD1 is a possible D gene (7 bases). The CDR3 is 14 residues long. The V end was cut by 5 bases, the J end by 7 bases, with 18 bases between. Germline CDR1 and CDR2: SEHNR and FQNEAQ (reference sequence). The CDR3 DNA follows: TGTGCCAGCAGCCAGGGGGGCGGGGTTGGAGAGCAGTACTTC. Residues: CASSQGGGVGEQYF.

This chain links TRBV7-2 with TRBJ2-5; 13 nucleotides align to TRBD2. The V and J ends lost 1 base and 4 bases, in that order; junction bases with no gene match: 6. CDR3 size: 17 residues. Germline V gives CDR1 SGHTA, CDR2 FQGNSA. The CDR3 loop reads CASSLGKGLAGRETQYF. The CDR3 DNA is TGTGCCAGCAGCTTAGGGAAGGGACTAGCGGGGCGAGAGACCCAGTACTTC.

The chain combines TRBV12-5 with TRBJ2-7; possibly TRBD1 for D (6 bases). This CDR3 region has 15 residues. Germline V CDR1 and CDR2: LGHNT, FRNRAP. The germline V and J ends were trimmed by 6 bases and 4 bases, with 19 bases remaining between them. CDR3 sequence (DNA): TGTGCTAGTGGATCAGTACAGGGATGGGTTTACGAGCAGTACTTC. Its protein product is CASGSVQGWVYEQYF.

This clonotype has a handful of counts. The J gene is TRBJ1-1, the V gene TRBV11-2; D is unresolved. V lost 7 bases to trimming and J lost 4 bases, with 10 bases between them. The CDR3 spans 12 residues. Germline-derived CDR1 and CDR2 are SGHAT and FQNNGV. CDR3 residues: CASTGMATEAFF. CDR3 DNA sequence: TGTGCCAGCACGGGCATGGCCACTGAAGCTTTCTTT.

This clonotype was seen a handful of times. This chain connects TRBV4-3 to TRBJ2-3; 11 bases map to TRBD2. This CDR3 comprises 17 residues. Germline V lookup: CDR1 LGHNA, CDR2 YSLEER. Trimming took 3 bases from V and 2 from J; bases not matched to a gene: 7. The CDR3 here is CASSQEVAGGNTDTQYF. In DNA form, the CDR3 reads TGCGCCAGCAGCCAGGAAGTAGCGGGAGGGAACACAGATACGCAGTATTTT.

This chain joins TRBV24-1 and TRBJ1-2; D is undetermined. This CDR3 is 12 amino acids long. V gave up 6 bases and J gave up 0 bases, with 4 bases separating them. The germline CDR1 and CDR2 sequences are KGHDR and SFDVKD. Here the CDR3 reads CATSLANYGYTF. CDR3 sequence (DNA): TGTGCCACCAGTTTAGCTAACTATGGCTACACCTTC.

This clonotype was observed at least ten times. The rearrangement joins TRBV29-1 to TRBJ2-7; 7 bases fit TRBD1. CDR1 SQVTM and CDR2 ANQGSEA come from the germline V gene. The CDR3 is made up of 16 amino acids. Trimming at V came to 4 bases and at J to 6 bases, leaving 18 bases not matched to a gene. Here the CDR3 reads CSVGRGGMGAGGEQYF. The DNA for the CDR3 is TGCAGCGTTGGACGCGGCGGCATGGGGGCAGGGGGCGAGCAGTACTTC.

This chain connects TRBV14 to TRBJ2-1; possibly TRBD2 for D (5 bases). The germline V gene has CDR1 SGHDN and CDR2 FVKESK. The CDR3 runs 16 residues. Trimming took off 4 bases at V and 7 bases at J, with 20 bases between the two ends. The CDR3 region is CASSPLGNGMGNEQFF. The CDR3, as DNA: TGTGCCAGCAGCCCCCTGGGGAACGGGATGGGGAATGAGCAGTTCTTC.

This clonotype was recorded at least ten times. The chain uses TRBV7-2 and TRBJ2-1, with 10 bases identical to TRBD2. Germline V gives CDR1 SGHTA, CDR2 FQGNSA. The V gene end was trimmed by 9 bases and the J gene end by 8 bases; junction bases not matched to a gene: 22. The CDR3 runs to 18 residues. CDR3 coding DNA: TGTGCCAGTAACCTAATTAAACTCGGGGCTAGCGGGAGTCATGAGCAGTTCTTC. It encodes CASNLIKLGASGSHEQFF.

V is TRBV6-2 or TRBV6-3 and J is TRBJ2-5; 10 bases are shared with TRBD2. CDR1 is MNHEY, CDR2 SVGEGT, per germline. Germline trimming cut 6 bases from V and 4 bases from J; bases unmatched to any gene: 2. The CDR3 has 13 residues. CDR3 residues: CASRIAGGETQYF. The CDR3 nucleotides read TGTGCCAGCAGAATAGCGGGAGGAGAGACCCAGTACTTC.

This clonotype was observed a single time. For the CDR3, the DNA is TGTGCCAGCAGCATAGTACCGGGACACTTAAGGAGCTCCTACAATGAGCAGTTCTTC. Its translation: CASSIVPGHLRSSYNEQFF. This rearrangement joins TRBV7-2 to TRBJ2-1; a weak D match, TRBD1 (6 bases). The CDR3 spans 19 residues. Germline V gene sequence: CDR1 SGHTA, CDR2 FQGNSA. Deletions cut 5 bases from V and 0 bases from J, with 23 bases between. The full variable domain, in which reference TRBV7-2 and TRBJ2-1 provide the parts outside the CDR3, is GAGVSQSPSNKVTEKGKDVELRCDPISGHTALYWYRQSLGQGLEFLIYFQGNSAPDKSGLPSDRFSAERTGGSVSTLTIQRTQQEDSAVYLCASSIVPGHLRSSYNEQFFGPGTRLTVL.

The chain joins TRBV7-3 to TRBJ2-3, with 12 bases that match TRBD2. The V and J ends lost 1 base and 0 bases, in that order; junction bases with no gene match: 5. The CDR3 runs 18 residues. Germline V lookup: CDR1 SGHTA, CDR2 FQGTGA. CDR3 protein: CASSLSRLAGASTDTQYF. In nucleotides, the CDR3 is TGTGCCAGCAGCTTAAGCCGACTAGCGGGGGCAAGCACAGATACGCAGTATTTT.

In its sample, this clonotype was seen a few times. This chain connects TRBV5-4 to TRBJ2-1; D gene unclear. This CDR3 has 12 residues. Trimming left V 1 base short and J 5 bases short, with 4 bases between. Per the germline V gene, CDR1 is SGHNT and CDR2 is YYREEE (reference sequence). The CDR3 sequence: CASSLIHNEQFF. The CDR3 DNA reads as TGTGCCAGCAGCTTGATACACAATGAGCAGTTCTTC.

The CDR3 here is CASSRLAGTTDTQYF. CDR3 DNA: TGTGCCAGCAGCCGACTAGCGGGGACCACAGATACGCAGTATTTT. J is TRBJ2-3 and V is TRBV3-1; TRBD2 matches at 11 bases. V shed 4 bases, J shed 2 bases, and the junction held 2 bases outside the gene matches. Per the germline V gene, CDR1 is LGHDT and CDR2 is YNNKEL (reference sequence). The length of the CDR3 is 15 residues.

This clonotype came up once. Written as DNA, the CDR3 is TGTGCCAGCAGTTACTCGACTAGCCTTCCGGTAGCCAACGTCCTGACTTTC. This gives the protein CASSYSTSLPVANVLTF. This sequence joins TRBV6-2 or TRBV6-3 and TRBJ2-6; TRBD2 agrees at 7 bases. In germline, CDR1 is MNHEY, CDR2 SVGEGT. The CDR3 is made up of 17 amino acids. With 0 bases clipped from V and 7 bases from J, the junction kept 9 bases outside the gene matches.

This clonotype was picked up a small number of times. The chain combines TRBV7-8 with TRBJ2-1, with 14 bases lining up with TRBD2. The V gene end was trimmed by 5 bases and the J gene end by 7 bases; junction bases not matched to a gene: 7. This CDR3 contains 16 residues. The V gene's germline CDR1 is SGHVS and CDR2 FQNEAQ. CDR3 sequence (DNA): TGTGCCAGCAGCATCGGGACTAGCGGGAGCCGTAATGAGCAGTTCTTC. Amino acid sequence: CASSIGTSGSRNEQFF. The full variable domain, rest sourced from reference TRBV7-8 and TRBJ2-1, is GAGVSQSPRYKVAKRGQDVALRCDPISGHVSLFWYQQALGQGPEFLTYFQNEAQLDKSGLPSDRFFAERPEGSVSTLKIQRTQQEDSAVYLCASSIGTSGSRNEQFFGPGTRLTVL.

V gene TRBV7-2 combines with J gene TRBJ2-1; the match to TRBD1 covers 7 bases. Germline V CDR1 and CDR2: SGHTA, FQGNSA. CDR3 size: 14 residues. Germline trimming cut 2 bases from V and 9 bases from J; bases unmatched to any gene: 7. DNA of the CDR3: TGTGCCAGCAGCTTATGGGGACAGTACTCTGAGCAGTTCTTC. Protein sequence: CASSLWGQYSEQFF.

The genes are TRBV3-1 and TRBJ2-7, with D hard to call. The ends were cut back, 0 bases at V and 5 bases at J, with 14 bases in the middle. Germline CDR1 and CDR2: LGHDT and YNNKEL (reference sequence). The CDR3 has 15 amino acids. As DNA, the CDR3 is TGTGCCAGCAGCCAAGACCCAGCGAGTAGGGACGAGCAGTACTTC. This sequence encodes CASSQDPASRDEQYF.

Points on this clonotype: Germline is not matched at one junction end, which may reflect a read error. CDR3 region: CADAEQGNPEAFF. CDR3 coding DNA: TGTGCCGACGCTGAGCAGGGGAACCCTGAAGCTTTCTTT. The chain carries TRBV2 and TRBJ1-1; a weak D match, TRBD1 (6 bases). The CDR3 extends over 13 amino acids. Germline-derived CDR1 and CDR2 are SNHLY and FYNNEI.

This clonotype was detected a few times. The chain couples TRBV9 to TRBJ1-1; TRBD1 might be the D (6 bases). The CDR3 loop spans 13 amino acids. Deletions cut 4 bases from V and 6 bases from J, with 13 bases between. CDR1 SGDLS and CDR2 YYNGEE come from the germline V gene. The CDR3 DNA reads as TGTGCCAGCAGCCCAGGGGAAGGGCCTGAAGCTTTCTTT. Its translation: CASSPGEGPEAFF.

The CDR3, as DNA: TGTGCCAGCAGTCCCGGATTACTAGCGGGATTATCGACCGGGGAGCTGTTTTTT. Amino acid sequence: CASSPGLLAGLSTGELFF. J is TRBJ2-2 and V is TRBV27; 10 positions match TRBD2. The trim removed 5 bases at V and 5 bases at J, leaving 14 bases unmatched. This CDR3 has 18 residues. Germline-derived CDR1 and CDR2 are MNHEY and SMNVEV (reference sequence).

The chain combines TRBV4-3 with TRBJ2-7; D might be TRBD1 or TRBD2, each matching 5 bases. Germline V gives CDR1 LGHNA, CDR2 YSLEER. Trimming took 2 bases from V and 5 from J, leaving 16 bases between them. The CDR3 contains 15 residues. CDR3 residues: CASSQLGRVEHEQYF. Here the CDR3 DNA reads TGCGCCAGCAGCCAATTGGGGCGGGTTGAACACGAGCAGTACTTC.

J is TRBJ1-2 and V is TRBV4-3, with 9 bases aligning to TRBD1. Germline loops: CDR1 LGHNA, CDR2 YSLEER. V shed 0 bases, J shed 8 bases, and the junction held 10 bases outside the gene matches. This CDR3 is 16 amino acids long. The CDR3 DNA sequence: TGCGCCAGCAGCCAAGAGGCCGACAGGGGGTCATACGGCTACACCTTC. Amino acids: CASSQEADRGSYGYTF.

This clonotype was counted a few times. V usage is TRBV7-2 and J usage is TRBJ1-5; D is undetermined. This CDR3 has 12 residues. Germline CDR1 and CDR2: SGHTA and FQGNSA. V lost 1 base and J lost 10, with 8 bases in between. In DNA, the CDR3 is TGTGCCAGCAGCTTAGAGGCTGGCCCCCAGCATTTT. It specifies CASSLEAGPQHF.

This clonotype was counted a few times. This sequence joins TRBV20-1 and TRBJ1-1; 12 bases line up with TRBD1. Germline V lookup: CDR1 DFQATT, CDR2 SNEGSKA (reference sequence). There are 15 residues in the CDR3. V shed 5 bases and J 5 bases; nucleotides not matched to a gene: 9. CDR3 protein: CSAGTGGGFGTEAFF. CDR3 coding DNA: TGCAGTGCTGGGACAGGGGGCGGTTTCGGTACTGAAGCTTTCTTT.

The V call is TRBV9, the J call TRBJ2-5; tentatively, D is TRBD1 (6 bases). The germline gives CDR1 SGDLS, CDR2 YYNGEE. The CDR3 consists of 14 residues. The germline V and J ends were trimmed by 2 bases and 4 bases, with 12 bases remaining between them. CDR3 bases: TGTGCCAGCAGCGTGTCAGGGGTACCAGAGACCCAGTACTTC. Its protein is CASSVSGVPETQYF.

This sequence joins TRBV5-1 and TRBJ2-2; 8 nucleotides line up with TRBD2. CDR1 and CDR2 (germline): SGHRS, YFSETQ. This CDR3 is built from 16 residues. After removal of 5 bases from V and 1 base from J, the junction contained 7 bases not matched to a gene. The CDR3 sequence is CASSFDAGGNTGELFF. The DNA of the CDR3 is TGCGCCAGCAGTTTTGACGCGGGAGGGAACACCGGGGAGCTGTTTTTT.

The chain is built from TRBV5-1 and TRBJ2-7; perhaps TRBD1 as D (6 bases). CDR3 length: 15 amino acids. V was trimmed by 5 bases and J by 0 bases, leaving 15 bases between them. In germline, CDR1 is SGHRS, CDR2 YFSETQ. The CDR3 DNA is TGCGCCAGCAGGGACAGAGGGAGAAGCTCCTACGAGCAGTACTTC. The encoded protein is CASRDRGRSSYEQYF.